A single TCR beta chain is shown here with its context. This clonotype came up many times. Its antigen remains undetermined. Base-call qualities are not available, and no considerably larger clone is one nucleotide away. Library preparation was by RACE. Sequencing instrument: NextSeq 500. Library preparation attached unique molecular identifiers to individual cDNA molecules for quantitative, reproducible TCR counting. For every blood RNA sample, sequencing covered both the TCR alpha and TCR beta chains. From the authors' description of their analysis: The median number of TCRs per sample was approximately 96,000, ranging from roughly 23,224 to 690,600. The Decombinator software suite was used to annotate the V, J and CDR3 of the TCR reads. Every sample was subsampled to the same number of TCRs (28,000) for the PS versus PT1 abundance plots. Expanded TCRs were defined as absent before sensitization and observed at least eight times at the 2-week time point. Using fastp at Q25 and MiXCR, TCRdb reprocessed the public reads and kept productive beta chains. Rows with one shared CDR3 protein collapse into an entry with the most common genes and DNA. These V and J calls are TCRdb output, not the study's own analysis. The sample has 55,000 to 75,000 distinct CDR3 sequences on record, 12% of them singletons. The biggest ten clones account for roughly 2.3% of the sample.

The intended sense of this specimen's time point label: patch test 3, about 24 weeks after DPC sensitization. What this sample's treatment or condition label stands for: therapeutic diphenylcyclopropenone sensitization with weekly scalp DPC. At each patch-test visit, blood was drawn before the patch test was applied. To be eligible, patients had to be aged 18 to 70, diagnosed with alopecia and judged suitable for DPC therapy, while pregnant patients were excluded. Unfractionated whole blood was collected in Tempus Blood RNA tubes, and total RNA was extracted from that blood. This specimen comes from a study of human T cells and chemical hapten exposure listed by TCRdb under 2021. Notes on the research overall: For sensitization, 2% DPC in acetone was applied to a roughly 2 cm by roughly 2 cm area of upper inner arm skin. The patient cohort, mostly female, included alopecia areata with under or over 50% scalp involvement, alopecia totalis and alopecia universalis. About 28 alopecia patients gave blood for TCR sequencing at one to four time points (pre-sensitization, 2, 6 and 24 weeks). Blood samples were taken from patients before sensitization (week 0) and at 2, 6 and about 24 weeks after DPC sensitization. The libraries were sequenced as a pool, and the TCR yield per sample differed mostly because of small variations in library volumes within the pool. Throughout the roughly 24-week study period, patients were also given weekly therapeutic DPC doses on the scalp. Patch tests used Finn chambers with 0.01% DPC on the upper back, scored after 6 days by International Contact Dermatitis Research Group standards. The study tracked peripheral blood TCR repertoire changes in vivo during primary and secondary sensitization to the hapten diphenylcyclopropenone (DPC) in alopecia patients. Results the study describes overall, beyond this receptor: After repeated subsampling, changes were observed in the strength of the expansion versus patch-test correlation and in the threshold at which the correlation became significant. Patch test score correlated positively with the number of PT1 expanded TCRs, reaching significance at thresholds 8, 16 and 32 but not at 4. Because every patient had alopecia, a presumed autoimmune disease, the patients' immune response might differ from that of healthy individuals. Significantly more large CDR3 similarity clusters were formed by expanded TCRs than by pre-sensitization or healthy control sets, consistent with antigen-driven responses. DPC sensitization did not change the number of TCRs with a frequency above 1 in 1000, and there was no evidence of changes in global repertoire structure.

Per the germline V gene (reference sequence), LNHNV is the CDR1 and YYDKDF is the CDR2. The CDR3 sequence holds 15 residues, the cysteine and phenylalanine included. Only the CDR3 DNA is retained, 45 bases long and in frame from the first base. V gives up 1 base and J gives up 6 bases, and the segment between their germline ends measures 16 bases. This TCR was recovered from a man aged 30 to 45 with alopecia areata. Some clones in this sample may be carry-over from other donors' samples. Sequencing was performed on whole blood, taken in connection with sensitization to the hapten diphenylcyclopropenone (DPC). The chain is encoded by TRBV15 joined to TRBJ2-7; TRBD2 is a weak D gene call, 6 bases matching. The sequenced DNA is TGTGCCACCAGCAGAGCTCAAGATCGGGGAGGCGAGCAGTACTTC. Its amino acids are CATSRAQDRGGEQYF.